Listed below are T cell receptor beta chains from one sample, sequenced in a study of brain metastases from non-small cell lung cancer. The protocol was immunoSEQ multiplex PCR, while the TCRdb copy is restricted to in-frame clones and leaves out a portion. The sample has about 4,300 clones; about 80% are singletons. Sequencing input: primary lung tumor tissue. Receptor source: a donor aged 40 or older with non-small cell lung cancer. Both conserved end residues are part of each CDR3. Size tells how often a clone was seen (once, few, many) or the class of an expanded clone, and some rows leave it out.

TRBJ2-6 NA TRBV2 CASSDPGVGANVLTF
TRBJ2-5 NA TRBV7-2 CASSLEAGVETQYF
TRBJ2-2 NA TRBV28 CASSLWTSGDTGELFF
TRBJ1-1 NA TRBV7-3 CASSLRGWTEAFF
TRBJ2-3 NA TRBV21-1 CASSKDGGRTDTQYF
TRBJ2-3 NA TRBV27 CASSSPGLAGGLHTQYF
TRBJ1-2 once TRBV4-3 CASSQGQGYGYTF
TRBJ1-5 once TRBV29-1 CSVILGSGGNQPQHF
TRBJ1-1 NA TRBV7-2 CASSLDRLRTETFF
TRBJ2-3 few TRBV12-5 CASGLSPFTDTQYF
TRBJ2-1 NA TRBV12-5 CATLSWGGYNEQFF
TRBJ1-3 hyperexpanded TRBV10-2 CASNSGNTIYF
TRBJ1-5 NA TRBV18 CASSPRDRAPNQPQHF
TRBJ1-5 NA TRBV6-2/TRBV6-3 CASSRQGGNNQPQHF